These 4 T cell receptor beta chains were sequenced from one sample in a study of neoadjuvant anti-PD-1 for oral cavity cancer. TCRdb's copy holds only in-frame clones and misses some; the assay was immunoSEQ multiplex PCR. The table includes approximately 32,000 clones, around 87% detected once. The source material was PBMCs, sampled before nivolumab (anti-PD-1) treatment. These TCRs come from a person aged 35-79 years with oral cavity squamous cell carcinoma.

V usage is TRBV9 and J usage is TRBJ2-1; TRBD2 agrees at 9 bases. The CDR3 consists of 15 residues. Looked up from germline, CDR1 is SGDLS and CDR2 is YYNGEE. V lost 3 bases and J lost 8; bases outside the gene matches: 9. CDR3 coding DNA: TGTGCCAGCAGCGGCCAAGGGCGGGGGGGTGATGAGCAGTTCTTC. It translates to CASSGQGRGGDEQFF.

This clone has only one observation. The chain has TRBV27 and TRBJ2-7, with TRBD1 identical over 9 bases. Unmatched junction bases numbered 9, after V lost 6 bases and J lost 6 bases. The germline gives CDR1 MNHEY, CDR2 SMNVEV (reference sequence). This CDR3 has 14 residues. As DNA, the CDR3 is TGTGCCAGCAGCATACAGGGGGCACTAGTCGAGCAGTACTTC. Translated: CASSIQGALVEQYF.

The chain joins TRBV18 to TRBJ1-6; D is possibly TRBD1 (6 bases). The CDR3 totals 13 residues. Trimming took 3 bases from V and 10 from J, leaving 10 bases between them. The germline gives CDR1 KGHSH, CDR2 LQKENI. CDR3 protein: CASSPEGDSPLHF. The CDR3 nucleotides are TGTGCCAGCTCACCGGAGGGGGACTCACCCCTCCACTTT.

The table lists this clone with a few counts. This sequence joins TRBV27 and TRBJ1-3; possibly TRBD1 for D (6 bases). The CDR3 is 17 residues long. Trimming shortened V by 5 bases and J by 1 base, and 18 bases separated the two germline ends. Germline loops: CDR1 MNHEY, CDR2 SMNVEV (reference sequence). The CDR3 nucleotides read TGTGCCAGCAGTCGAACGCCATCAGGGGTATCTGGAAACACCATATATTTT. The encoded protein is CASSRTPSGVSGNTIYF.